This record looks at one T cell receptor beta chain sequence and its context. Some clones are missing from TCRdb's copy, which holds only in-frame ones; the method was immunoSEQ multiplex PCR. The table includes about 59,000 clones, roughly 87% detected once. These data come from a study of blood T cell repertoires in COVID-19. Study-level information: COVID-19 samples, acute and convalescent, were from the United States, Italy and Spain. PBMCs, B-cell-depleted T cells, or T cells provided the cDNA or gDNA that made up the material.

After removal of 5 bases from V and 7 bases from J, the junction contained 12 bases not matched to a gene. This CDR3 comprises 15 residues. Germline CDR1 is LNHDA and CDR2 is SQIVND (reference sequence). The sequencing sample was made of peripheral blood. The rearrangement links TRBV19 to TRBJ2-3, with 7 bases matching TRBD2. The receptor's source is an elderly man in a cohort sampled during active COVID-19. This chain's CDR3 is CASSLLAVAQHTQYF. The CDR3 coding sequence is TGTGCCAGTAGTCTGCTAGCGGTAGCACAGCATACGCAGTATTTT. Combining the CDR3 with reference TRBV19 and TRBJ2-3 gives the whole variable domain DGGITQSPKYLFRKEGQNVTLSCEQNLNHDAMYWYRQDPGQGLRLIYYSQIVNDFQKGDIAEGYSVSREKKESFPLTVTSAQKNPTAFYLCASSLLAVAQHTQYFGPGTRLTVL.